This T cell receptor (beta chain) was recorded in a study of control samples from healthy donors and cancer patients. V was shortened by 4 bases and J by 4 bases, with 2 bases between the two germline ends. The CDR3 runs to 11 residues. CDR1 and CDR2 from the germline V gene are SGHDN and FVKESK. Sequencing was performed with immunoSEQ multiplex PCR; in TCRdb, only in-frame clones are kept and a portion is missing. The data show tens of thousands of clones, with roughly 90% seen just once and around 14% held by the top ten. Material for sequencing was blood. The clonotype comes from a woman aged 65 to 85 in good health. The V call is TRBV14, the J call TRBJ2-1; D unclear. The CDR3 nucleotides are TGTGCCAGCAGCCTGTACAATGAGCAGTTCTTC. Amino acids: CASSLYNEQFF.